Each of the 30 T cell receptor beta chains below was sequenced from the same sample in a study of OX40 agonist ivuxolimab in advanced cancers. Clones were sequenced by immunoSEQ multiplex PCR, and TCRdb holds only the in-frame ones, with some missing. Among approximately 11,000 clones listed, approximately 89% were seen once. This specimen was CD4+ or CD8+ T cells sorted from blood, taken in a trial of the OX40 agonist ivuxolimab. These receptors originate from an adult with an advanced solid tumor such as melanoma, head and neck, liver or kidney cancer.

The V call is TRBV10-3, the J call TRBJ1-1; unclear D gene. CDR3 length equals 17 residues. With 2 bases removed from V and 4 bases from J, the gap between germline ends came to 20 bases. In germline, CDR1 is ENHRY, CDR2 SYGVKD. This CDR3 reads CAISESTGPTLGTEAFF. The CDR3 region has the DNA TGTGCCATCAGTGAGAGCACCGGGCCAACCCTTGGCACTGAAGCTTTCTTT.

The V and J genes are TRBV12-5 and TRBJ2-2; D ambiguous. Germline assignment: CDR1 LGHNT and CDR2 FRNRAP. The CDR3 has 12 amino acids. Trimming removed 5 bases from V and 4 bases from J, with 5 bases in between. CDR3 residues: CASGNLTGELFF. In DNA, the CDR3 is TGTGCTAGTGGTAATCTCACCGGGGAGCTGTTTTTT.

The chain couples TRBV27 to TRBJ2-3; no definite D call. The CDR3 is 12 amino acids. Germline V gene data show CDR1 as MNHEY and CDR2 as SMNVEV (reference sequence). Trimming stripped 6 bases from V and 4 bases from J, with 8 bases between. CDR3 region: CASSPMADTQYF. The CDR3 DNA follows: TGTGCCAGCAGCCCAATGGCAGATACGCAGTATTTT.

The chain has TRBV2 and TRBJ1-1, with D uncertain. V dropped 6 bases and J dropped 6 bases, with 14 bases sitting between them. The CDR3 extends over 13 amino acids. In germline, CDR1 is SNHLY, CDR2 FYNNEI. As DNA, the CDR3 is TGTGCCAGCAGGGCCCTAAGACGTTCTGAAGCTTTCTTT. Protein product: CASRALRRSEAFF.

The gene calls are TRBV6-1 and TRBJ2-1; D is unclear. There are 12 residues in the CDR3. V lost 4 bases and J lost 6, with 7 bases in between. From germline, CDR1 is MNHNS and CDR2 SASEGT. The DNA for the CDR3 is TGTGCCAGCAGTGTCTTGATCAATGAGCAGTTCTTC. Amino acid sequence: CASSVLINEQFF.

This chain links TRBV10-1 with TRBJ2-2; D unresolved. Trimming took 3 bases from V and 3 from J, leaving 5 bases between them. Germline V CDR1 and CDR2: WNHNN, SYGVQD (reference sequence). The CDR3 extends over 13 amino acids. The CDR3 spells CASSDRDTGELFF. CDR3 coding DNA: TGCGCCAGCAGTGATAGGGACACCGGGGAGCTGTTTTTT.

The rearrangement uses TRBV4-1 and TRBJ2-1, with 9 bases matching TRBD1. The CDR3 sequence is 14 residues long. J lost 4 bases, V lost 4 bases, and 2 bases had no gene match. Germline values: CDR1 MGHRA, CDR2 YSYEKL. As DNA, the CDR3 is TGCGCCAGCAGCCCGGGGACAGGGTACAATGAGCAGTTCTTC. Encoded protein: CASSPGTGYNEQFF.

The V gene is TRBV15, the J gene TRBJ2-2, with D perhaps matching TRBD1 (5 bases). Trimming cost V 3 bases and J 6 bases, with 14 bases left between them. Looked up from germline, CDR1 is LNHNV and CDR2 is YYDKDF (reference sequence). The CDR3 extends over 15 amino acids. CDR3 coding DNA: TGTGCCACCAGCAGTAGACAGAGTCTCTCCGGGGAGCTGTTTTTT. Its translation: CATSSRQSLSGELFF.

The CDR3: CASSLMGEEKLFF. The CDR3 nucleotides read TGTGCCAGCAGCTTGATGGGGGAAGAAAAACTGTTTTTT. V and J are TRBV5-8 and TRBJ1-4, with D possibly being TRBD1 (5 bases). CDR1 is SGHTS and CDR2 is YDEGEE in the germline V gene. This CDR3 has 13 residues. V dropped 1 base and J dropped 8 bases, with 9 bases sitting between them.

V usage is TRBV4-1 and J usage is TRBJ2-1, with a tentative D call TRBD2 (5 bases). Between the trimmed V and J ends, which lost 4 bases and 7 bases, there was a span of 20 bases. Germline assignment: CDR1 MGHRA and CDR2 YSYEKL. The CDR3 loop spans 16 amino acids. The CDR3: CASSPGSGSYKNEQFF. As DNA, the CDR3 is TGCGCCAGCAGCCCTGGGAGCGGAAGCTACAAAAATGAGCAGTTCTTC.

This clone showed up just once. The V gene is TRBV7-6, the J gene TRBJ2-3; D gene unclear. Germline V CDR1 and CDR2: SGHVS, FNYEAQ. Trimming left V 2 bases short and J 5 bases short, with 11 bases between. The CDR3 consists of 14 residues. The CDR3 reads CASSLILDGDTQYF. CDR3 nucleotides: TGTGCCAGCAGCTTAATTCTGGACGGAGATACGCAGTATTTT.

The V call is TRBV28, the J call TRBJ2-7; TRBD2 matches at 15 bases. This CDR3 spans 17 amino acids. The V gene's germline CDR1 is MDHEN and CDR2 SYDVKM. V shed 6 bases, J shed 2 bases, and the junction held 8 bases outside the gene matches. The chain's CDR3 is CASRYGTSGRTAYEQYF. CDR3 nucleotides: TGTGCCAGCAGGTATGGGACTAGCGGGAGGACCGCCTACGAGCAGTACTTC.

This chain uses TRBV28 with TRBJ2-1; TRBD2 aligns across 12 bases. Germline trimming cut 6 bases from V and 4 bases from J; bases unmatched to any gene: 4. Per germline, CDR1 MDHEN and CDR2 SYDVKM. The CDR3 covers 15 residues. CDR3 protein: CASRPLAGGYNEQFF. The CDR3 nucleotides read TGTGCCAGCAGACCGCTAGCGGGAGGGTACAATGAGCAGTTCTTC. The full variable domain, completed using reference TRBV28 and TRBJ2-1, is DVKVTQSSRYLVKRTGEKVFLECVQDMDHENMFWYRQDPGLGLRLIYFSYDVKMKEKGDIPEGYSVSREKKERFSLILESASTNQTSMYLCASRPLAGGYNEQFFGPGTRLTVL.

The chain is built from TRBV4-1 and TRBJ2-1; tentative D call: TRBD1 (6 bases). This CDR3 spans 15 amino acids. The V gene's germline CDR1 is MGHRA and CDR2 YSYEKL. Trimming took 4 bases from V and 6 from J, leaving 16 bases between them. The CDR3 DNA reads as TGCGCCAGCAGCCCCCGGGCAGGGGCCGTCAATGAGCAGTTCTTC. It encodes CASSPRAGAVNEQFF.

The CDR3 DNA sequence: TGTGCCAGCAACCCTTGGGAGTTGGAGGACGAGCAGTACTTC. It encodes CASNPWELEDEQYF. The chain joins TRBV5-8 to TRBJ2-7, with D possibly being TRBD2 (5 bases). Between the trimmed V and J ends, which lost 6 bases and 5 bases, there was a span of 18 bases. The V gene's germline CDR1 is SGHTS and CDR2 YDEGEE. The CDR3 is made up of 14 amino acids.

The chain uses TRBV28 and TRBJ2-7, with 9 bases fitting TRBD2. The CDR3 has 15 amino acids. Trimming took 3 bases from V and 3 from J; bases not matched to a gene: 6. The germline gives CDR1 MDHEN, CDR2 SYDVKM. The CDR3 sequence is CASSFSVAGVYEQYF. The CDR3 coding sequence is TGTGCCAGCAGTTTCTCGGTAGCGGGAGTCTACGAGCAGTACTTC.

The chain recombines TRBV19 with TRBJ1-2, with a tentative D call TRBD1 (6 bases). Germline CDR1 and CDR2: LNHDA and SQIVND (reference sequence). Trimming left V 3 bases short and J 3 bases short, with 14 bases between. This CDR3 has 15 amino acids. The CDR3 DNA reads TGTGCCAGTAGTATCGGCACAGGGTATTACTATGGCTACACCTTC. Translated, it gives CASSIGTGYYYGYTF.

The V gene is TRBV27, the J gene TRBJ2-2; the D call may be TRBD1 or TRBD2 (5 bases each). The V gene's germline CDR1 is MNHEY and CDR2 SMNVEV (reference sequence). The CDR3 contains 15 residues. V lost 5 bases and J lost 0, with 10 bases in between. The CDR3 loop is CASSPRDANTGELFF. CDR3 in DNA: TGTGCCAGCAGTCCCCGGGACGCGAACACCGGGGAGCTGTTTTTT.

The chain carries TRBV7-9 and TRBJ2-7; the match to TRBD2 covers 9 bases. This CDR3 is built from 15 residues. Germline lookup yields CDR1 SEHNR and CDR2 FQNEAQ (reference sequence). V was pared by 4 bases and J by 2 bases, with 6 bases of the junction left unmatched. The CDR3 nucleotides are TGTGCCAGCAGCTCTCTAGCGGGATCCCCCTACGAGCAGTACTTC. Its translation is CASSSLAGSPYEQYF.

This sequence joins TRBV7-2 and TRBJ2-7; no clear D. CDR3 length: 13 amino acids. The V and J ends lost 5 bases and 0 bases respectively, with 8 bases between them. CDR1 is SGHTA, CDR2 FQGNSA, per germline. The CDR3 reads CASSATGSYEQYF. The CDR3 DNA is TGTGCCAGCAGCGCGACGGGCTCCTACGAGCAGTACTTC.

The chain links TRBV7-6 to TRBJ2-7; D unresolved. Germline V CDR1 and CDR2: SGHVS, FNYEAQ. The CDR3 runs 13 residues. Between the trimmed V and J ends, which lost 2 bases and 6 bases, there was a span of 11 bases. This chain's CDR3 is CASSLILSGEQYF. The DNA for the CDR3 is TGTGCCAGCAGCTTAATCCTTTCGGGCGAGCAGTACTTC.

The chain combines TRBV30 with TRBJ1-5, with a weak D call TRBD1 (5 bases). This CDR3 has 13 residues. Germline V gene data show CDR1 as GTSNPN and CDR2 as SVGIG (reference sequence). The V gene lost 0 bases and the J gene lost 6 bases, with 9 bases spanning the gap. CDR3 bases: TGTGCCTGGAGTGTTGGGGGGGTTCAGCCCCAGCATTTT. This translates into CAWSVGGVQPQHF.

The chain has TRBV5-6 and TRBJ2-1; D might be TRBD1 (5 bases). The CDR3 extends over 16 amino acids. Germline CDR1 and CDR2: SGHDT and YYEEEE. The germline V and J ends were trimmed by 2 bases and 0 bases, with 12 bases remaining between them. The CDR3 nucleotides read TGTGCCAGCAGCTTAGGGGTATGGAGCTCCTACAATGAGCAGTTCTTC. Protein sequence: CASSLGVWSSYNEQFF.

The chain combines TRBV2 with TRBJ2-1; D gene uncertain. CDR3 length equals 11 residues. From germline, CDR1 is SNHLY and CDR2 FYNNEI. V lost 5 bases and J 7 bases, leaving 6 bases between the germline ends. The CDR3 coding sequence is TGTGCCAGCAGTCCAAGTAATGAGCAGTTCTTC. Protein product: CASSPSNEQFF.

V and J are TRBV7-9 and TRBJ2-7; 9 positions agree with TRBD1. Trimming removed 4 bases from V and 3 bases from J; junction bases left unmatched: 4. The CDR3 has 14 residues. Germline CDR1 SEHNR, CDR2 FQNEAQ (reference sequence). The CDR3: CASSWGQGDYEQYF. The CDR3 nucleotides are TGTGCCAGCAGCTGGGGACAGGGCGACTACGAGCAGTACTTC.

This chain connects TRBV19 to TRBJ2-7; 15 nucleotides line up with TRBD2. This CDR3 region has 18 residues. The germline V gene encodes CDR1 LNHDA and CDR2 SQIVND (reference sequence). Unmatched junction bases numbered 10, after V lost 3 bases and J lost 4 bases. The CDR3 reads CASSMRGLAGGPSYEQYF. CDR3 DNA: TGTGCCAGTAGTATGAGGGGACTAGCGGGAGGACCTTCTTACGAGCAGTACTTC.

This clone was seen a single time. The chain joins TRBV6-4 to TRBJ2-1; 12 bases agree with TRBD2. Looked up from germline, CDR1 is MRHNA and CDR2 is SNTAGT. CDR3 length equals 15 residues. Trimming took 3 bases from V and 5 from J; bases not matched to a gene: 2. The CDR3 coding sequence is TGTGCCAGCAGTGAAGGACTAGCGGGAAACAATGAGCAGTTCTTC. Translation: CASSEGLAGNNEQFF.

The CDR3: CASRRGYLNTEAFF. The CDR3 coding sequence is TGTGCCAGCAGGCGGGGATACTTGAACACTGAAGCTTTCTTT. The rearrangement links TRBV28 to TRBJ1-1; D is uncertain. The CDR3 totals 14 residues. With 6 bases removed from V and 0 bases from J, the gap between germline ends came to 11 bases. Germline loops: CDR1 MDHEN, CDR2 SYDVKM.

The genes are TRBV4-1 and TRBJ1-1, with D possibly matching TRBD1 (5 bases). Trimming shortened V by 0 bases and J by 4 bases, and 15 bases separated the two germline ends. CDR1 and CDR2 from the germline V gene are MGHRA and YSYEKL. CDR3 length: 16 residues. The CDR3 reads CASSQDLYRIGTEAFF. The DNA of the CDR3 is TGCGCCAGCAGCCAAGATCTATACAGGATCGGCACTGAAGCTTTCTTT.

The V and J genes are TRBV6-1 and TRBJ2-7, with TRBD1 matching 9 bases. This CDR3 is 15 amino acids long. Germline V gives CDR1 MNHNS, CDR2 SASEGT. With V trimmed by 2 bases and J by 5 bases, 7 bases remained unmatched. CDR3 sequence: CASSELTGGVDEQYF. The CDR3 bases are TGTGCCAGCAGTGAATTAACAGGGGGCGTCGACGAGCAGTACTTC.